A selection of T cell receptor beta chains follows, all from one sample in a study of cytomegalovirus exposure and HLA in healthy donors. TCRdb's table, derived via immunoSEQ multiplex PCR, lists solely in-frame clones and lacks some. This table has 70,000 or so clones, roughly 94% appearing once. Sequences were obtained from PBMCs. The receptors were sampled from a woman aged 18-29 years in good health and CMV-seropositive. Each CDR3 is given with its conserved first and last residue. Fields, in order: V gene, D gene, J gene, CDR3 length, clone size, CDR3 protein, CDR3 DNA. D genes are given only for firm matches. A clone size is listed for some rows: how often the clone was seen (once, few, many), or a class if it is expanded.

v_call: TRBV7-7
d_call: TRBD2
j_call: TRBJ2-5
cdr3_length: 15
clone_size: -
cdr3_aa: CASSTTSGNQETQYF
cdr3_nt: TGTGCCAGCAGCACGACTAGCGGGAACCAAGAGACCCAGTACTTC

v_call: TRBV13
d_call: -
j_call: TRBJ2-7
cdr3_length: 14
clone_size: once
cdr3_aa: CATHKGGTSYEQYF
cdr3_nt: TGTGCCACCCATAAAGGGGGTACCTCCTACGAGCAGTACTTC

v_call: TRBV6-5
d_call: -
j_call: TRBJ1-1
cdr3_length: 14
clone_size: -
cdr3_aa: CASSYQGLNTEAFF
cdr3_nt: TGTGCCAGCAGTTACCAGGGGCTTAACACTGAAGCTTTCTTT

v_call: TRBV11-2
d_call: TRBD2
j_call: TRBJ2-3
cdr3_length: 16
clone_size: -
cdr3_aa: CASSEHSGRSGDTQYF
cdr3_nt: TGTGCCAGCAGCGAACACAGCGGGAGGTCGGGAGATACGCAGTATTTT

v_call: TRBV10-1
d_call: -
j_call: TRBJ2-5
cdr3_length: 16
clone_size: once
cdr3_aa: CASSPTASQAKETQYF
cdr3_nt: TGCGCCAGCAGTCCGACAGCTTCCCAGGCGAAAGAGACCCAGTACTTC

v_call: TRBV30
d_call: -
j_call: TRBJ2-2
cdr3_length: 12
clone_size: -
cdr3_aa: CAWSEQAGELFF
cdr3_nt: TGTGCCTGGAGCGAGCAGGCCGGGGAGCTGTTTTTT

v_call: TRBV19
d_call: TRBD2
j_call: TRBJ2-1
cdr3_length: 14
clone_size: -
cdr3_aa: CASSTTSGSHEQFF
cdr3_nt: TGTGCCAGTAGTACGACTAGCGGGAGTCATGAGCAGTTCTTC

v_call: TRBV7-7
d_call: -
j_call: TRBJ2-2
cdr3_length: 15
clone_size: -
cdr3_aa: CASSFREDSTGELFF
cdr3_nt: TGTGCCAGCAGCTTCCGAGAAGACAGTACCGGGGAGCTGTTTTTT

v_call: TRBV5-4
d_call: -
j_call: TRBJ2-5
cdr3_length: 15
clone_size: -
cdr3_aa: CASSLKQGGGETQYF
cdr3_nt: TGTGCCAGCAGCTTGAAACAGGGGGGGGGAGAGACCCAGTACTTC

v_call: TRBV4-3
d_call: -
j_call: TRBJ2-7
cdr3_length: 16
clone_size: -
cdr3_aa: CASSQAGQISTYEQYF
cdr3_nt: TGCGCCAGCAGCCAAGCTGGACAGATCTCTACCTACGAGCAGTACTTC

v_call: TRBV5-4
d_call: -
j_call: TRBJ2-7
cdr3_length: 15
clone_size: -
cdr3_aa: CASSPRTISSYEQYF
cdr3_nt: TGTGCCAGCAGCCCGCGGACTATCAGCTCCTACGAGCAGTACTTC

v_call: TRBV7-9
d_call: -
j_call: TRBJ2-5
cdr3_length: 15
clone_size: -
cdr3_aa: CASSLAVGPEETQYF
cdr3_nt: TGTGCCAGCAGCTTAGCTGTTGGGCCAGAAGAGACCCAGTACTTC

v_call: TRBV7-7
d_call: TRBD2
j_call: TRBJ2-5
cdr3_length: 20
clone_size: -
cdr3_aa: CASSLALGLAGPPGGETQYF
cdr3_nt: TGTGCCAGCAGCTTAGCGCTGGGACTAGCGGGGCCACCTGGAGGAGAGACCCAGTACTTC

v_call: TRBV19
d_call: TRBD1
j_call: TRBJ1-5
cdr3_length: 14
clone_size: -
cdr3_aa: CASQQGEPSQPQHF
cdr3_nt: TGTGCCAGCCAACAGGGGGAGCCGAGTCAGCCCCAGCATTTT

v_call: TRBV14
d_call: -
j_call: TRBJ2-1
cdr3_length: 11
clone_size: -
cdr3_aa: CASSRGVVQFF
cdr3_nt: TGTGCCAGCAGCCGAGGAGTTGTGCAGTTCTTC

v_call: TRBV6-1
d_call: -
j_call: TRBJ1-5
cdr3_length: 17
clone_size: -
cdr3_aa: CASSEGIGGRANQPQHF
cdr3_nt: TGTGCCAGCAGTGAGGGGATCGGAGGTCGGGCTAATCAGCCCCAGCATTTT

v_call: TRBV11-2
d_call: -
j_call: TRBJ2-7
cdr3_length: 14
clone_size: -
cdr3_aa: CASSRLKGPYEQYF
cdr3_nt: TGTGCCAGCAGTCGCCTGAAGGGGCCCTACGAGCAGTACTTC

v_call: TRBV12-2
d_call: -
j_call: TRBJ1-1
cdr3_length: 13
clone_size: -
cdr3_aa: CASRPDGLTEAFF
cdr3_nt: TGTGCAAGTCGCCCCGATGGGCTCACTGAAGCTTTCTTT

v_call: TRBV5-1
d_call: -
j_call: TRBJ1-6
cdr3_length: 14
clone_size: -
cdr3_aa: CASSLSPGGEPLHF
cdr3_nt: TGCGCCAGCAGCTTATCCCCCGGGGGGGAACCCCTCCACTTT

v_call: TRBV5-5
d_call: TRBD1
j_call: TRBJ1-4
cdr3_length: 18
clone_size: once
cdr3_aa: CASSSGVQGASTNEKLFF
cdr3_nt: TGTGCCAGCAGCTCAGGTGTGCAGGGGGCTTCAACTAATGAAAAACTGTTTTTT

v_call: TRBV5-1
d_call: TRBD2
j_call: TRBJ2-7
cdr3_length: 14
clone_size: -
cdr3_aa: CASSLGEGPNEQYF
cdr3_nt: TGCGCCAGCAGCTTGGGGGAGGGCCCCAACGAGCAGTACTTC

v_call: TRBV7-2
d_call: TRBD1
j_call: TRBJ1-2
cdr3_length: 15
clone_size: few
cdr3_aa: CASSSDSGTGDGYTF
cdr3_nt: TGTGCCAGCAGCTCGGACTCCGGGACAGGAGATGGCTACACCTTC

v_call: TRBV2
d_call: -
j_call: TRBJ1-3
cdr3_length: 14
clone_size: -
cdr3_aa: CASREQGYGNTIYF
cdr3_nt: TGTGCCAGCAGGGAACAGGGTTACGGAAACACCATATATTTT

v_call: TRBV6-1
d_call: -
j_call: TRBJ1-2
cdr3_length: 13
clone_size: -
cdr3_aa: CASSRQENYGYTF
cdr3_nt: TGTGCCAGCAGTAGACAGGAGAACTATGGCTACACCTTC

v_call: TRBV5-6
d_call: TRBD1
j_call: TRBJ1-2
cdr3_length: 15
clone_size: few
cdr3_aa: CASSRRGRGDYGYTF
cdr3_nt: TGTGCCAGCAGCCGCAGGGGGCGCGGGGACTATGGCTACACCTTC

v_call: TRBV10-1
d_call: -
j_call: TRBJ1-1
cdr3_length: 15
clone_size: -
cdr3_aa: CASSKSRAVNTEAFF
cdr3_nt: TGCGCCAGCAGTAAAAGCAGGGCGGTGAACACTGAAGCTTTCTTT

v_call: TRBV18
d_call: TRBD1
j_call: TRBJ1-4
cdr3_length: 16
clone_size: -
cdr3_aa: CASSRDRGTTNEKLFF
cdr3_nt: TGTGCCAGCTCGCGGGACAGGGGGACAACTAATGAAAAACTGTTTTTT

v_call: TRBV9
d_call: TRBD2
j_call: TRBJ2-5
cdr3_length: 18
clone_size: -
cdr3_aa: CASSVGPLTSGGWETQYF
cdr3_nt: TGTGCCAGCAGCGTAGGCCCCTTGACTAGCGGGGGGTGGGAGACCCAGTACTTC

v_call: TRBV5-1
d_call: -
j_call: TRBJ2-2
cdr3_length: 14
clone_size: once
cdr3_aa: CASSPGTFTGELFF
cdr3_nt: TGCGCCAGCAGCCCAGGGACTTTCACCGGGGAGCTGTTTTTT

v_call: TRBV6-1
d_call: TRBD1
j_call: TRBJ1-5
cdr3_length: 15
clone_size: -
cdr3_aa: CASSEATGGNQPQHF
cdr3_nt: TGTGCCAGCAGTGAAGCTACAGGGGGCAATCAGCCCCAGCATTTT

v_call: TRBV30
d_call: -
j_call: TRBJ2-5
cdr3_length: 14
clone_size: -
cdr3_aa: CAWSTNRVGETQYF
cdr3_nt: TGTGCCTGGAGTACAAACAGGGTTGGAGAGACCCAGTACTTC

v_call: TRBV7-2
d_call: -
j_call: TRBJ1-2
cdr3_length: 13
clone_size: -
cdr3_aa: CASSLLYNYGYTF
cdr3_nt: TGTGCCAGCAGCCTACTATACAACTATGGCTACACCTTC

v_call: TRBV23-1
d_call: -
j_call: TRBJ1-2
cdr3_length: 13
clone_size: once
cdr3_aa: CASPRGGLNGYTF
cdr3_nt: TGCGCCAGCCCCCGAGGAGGGTTAAATGGCTACACCTTC

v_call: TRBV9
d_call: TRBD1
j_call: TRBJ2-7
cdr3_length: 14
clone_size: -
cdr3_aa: CASSAGRGTYEQYF
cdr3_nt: TGTGCCAGCAGCGCCGGCAGGGGGACCTACGAGCAGTACTTC

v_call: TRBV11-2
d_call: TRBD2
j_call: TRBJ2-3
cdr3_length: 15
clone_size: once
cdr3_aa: CASSLVSGRGDTQYF
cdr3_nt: TGTGCCAGCAGCTTAGTTAGCGGGAGAGGGGATACGCAGTATTTT

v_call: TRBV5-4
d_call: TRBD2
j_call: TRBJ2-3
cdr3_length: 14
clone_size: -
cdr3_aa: CASSREGRTDTQYF
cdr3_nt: TGTGCCAGCAGCCGGGAGGGCCGTACAGATACGCAGTATTTT

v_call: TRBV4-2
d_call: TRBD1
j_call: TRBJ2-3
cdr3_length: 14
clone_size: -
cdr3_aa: CASSQGTGEDTQYF
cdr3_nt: TGTGCCAGCAGCCAGGGTACAGGGGAGGATACGCAGTATTTT

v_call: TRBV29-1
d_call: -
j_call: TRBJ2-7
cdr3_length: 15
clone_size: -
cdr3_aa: CSVEVSRTQTYEQYF
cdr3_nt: TGCAGCGTTGAAGTGAGTAGAACACAGACCTACGAGCAGTACTTC

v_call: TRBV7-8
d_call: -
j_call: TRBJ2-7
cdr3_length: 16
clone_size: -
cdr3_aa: CASSYSLVPGSYEQYF
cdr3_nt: TGTGCCAGCAGCTATTCGTTAGTTCCGGGCTCCTACGAGCAGTACTTC

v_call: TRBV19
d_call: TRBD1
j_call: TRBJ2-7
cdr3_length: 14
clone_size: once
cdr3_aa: CASSIGQGDYEQYF
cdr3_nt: TGTGCCAGTAGTATAGGACAGGGAGACTACGAGCAGTACTTC

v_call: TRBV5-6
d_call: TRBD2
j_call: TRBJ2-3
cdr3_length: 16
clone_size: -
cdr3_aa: CASSLGGSGGPDTQYF
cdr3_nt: TGTGCCAGCAGCTTGGGGGGTAGCGGGGGGCCAGATACGCAGTATTTT

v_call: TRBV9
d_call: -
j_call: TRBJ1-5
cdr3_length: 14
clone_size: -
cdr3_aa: CASSGGGRGQPQHF
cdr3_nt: TGTGCCAGCAGCGGGGGCGGGAGGGGTCAGCCCCAGCATTTT

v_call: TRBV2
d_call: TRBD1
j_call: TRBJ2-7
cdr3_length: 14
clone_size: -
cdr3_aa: CASSLSRDRGEQYF
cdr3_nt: TGTGCCAGCAGTCTTTCCCGGGACAGGGGGGAGCAGTACTTC

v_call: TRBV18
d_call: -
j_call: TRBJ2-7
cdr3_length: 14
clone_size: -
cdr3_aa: CASSPFISPYEQYF
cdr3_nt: TGTGCCAGCTCACCATTCATCAGTCCCTACGAGCAGTACTTC

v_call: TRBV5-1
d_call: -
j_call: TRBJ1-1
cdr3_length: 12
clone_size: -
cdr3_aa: CASTSTGTEAFF
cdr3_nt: TGCGCCAGCACAAGCACGGGTACTGAAGCTTTCTTT

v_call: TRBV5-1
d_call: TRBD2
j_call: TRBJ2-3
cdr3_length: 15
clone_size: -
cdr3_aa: CASSLTSGLTDTQYF
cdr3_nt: TGCGCCAGCAGCTTGACTAGCGGGTTAACAGATACGCAGTATTTT

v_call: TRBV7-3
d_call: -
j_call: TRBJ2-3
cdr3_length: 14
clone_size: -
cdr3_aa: CASSPSSSTDTQYF
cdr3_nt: TGTGCCAGCAGCCCGTCTTCTAGCACAGATACGCAGTATTTT

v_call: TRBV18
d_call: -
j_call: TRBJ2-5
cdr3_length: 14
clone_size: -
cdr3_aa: CASSLGLDGETQYF
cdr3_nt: TGTGCCAGCTCACTGGGACTTGACGGAGAGACCCAGTACTTC